This T cell receptor beta chain stems from a study of blood T cell repertoires in COVID-19. The wider study: Material from acute and convalescent COVID-19 was sourced from the United States, Italy and Spain.

V was pared by 4 bases and J by 4 bases, with 4 bases of the junction left unmatched. Germline CDR1 is SEHNR and CDR2 is FQNEAQ (reference sequence). This CDR3 is built from 15 residues. This clone was seen a handful of times. Original handling: Researchers report that nucleated cell counts were estimated from reference gene primer amplification. The data were produced by immunoSEQ multiplex PCR, yet TCRdb's version contains in-frame clones alone and is incomplete. Clone size and the V and J calls come from that table; the DNA yielded D and trimming. This sample has some 48,000 clones, with 70% to 85% found just once.

Sequenced material: peripheral blood. The rearrangement links TRBV7-9 to TRBJ2-1; 10 bases align to TRBD2. This TCR came from a human donor in a cohort sampled during active COVID-19. The DNA of the CDR3 is TGTGCCAGCAGCTCCACTAGCGGGGCTTACAATGAGCAGTTCTTC. Protein product: CASSSTSGAYNEQFF.